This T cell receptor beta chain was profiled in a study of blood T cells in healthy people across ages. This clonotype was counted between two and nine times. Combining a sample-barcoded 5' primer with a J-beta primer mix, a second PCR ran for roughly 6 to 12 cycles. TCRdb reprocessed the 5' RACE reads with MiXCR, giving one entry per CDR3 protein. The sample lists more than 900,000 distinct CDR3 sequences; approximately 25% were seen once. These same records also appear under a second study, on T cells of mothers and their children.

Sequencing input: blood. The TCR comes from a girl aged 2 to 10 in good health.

The CDR3 sequence: CASSHLTGGYEQYF. The CDR3 DNA reads TGCGCCAGCAGCCATCTAACCGGCGGCTACGAGCAGTACTTC. The chain combines TRBV4-1 with TRBJ2-7, with D unresolved. Trimming took off 3 bases at V and 3 bases at J, with 12 bases between the two ends. Germline V gene data show CDR1 as MGHRA and CDR2 as YSYEKL. The length of the CDR3 is 14 residues.